The 7 T cell receptor beta chains below all came from one sample that was sequenced in a study of cytomegalovirus exposure and HLA in healthy donors. The PCR contained 60 Vbeta and 13 Jbeta primers. Some clones are missing from TCRdb's copy, which holds only in-frame ones; the method was immunoSEQ multiplex PCR. The sample lists about 50,000 clones; roughly 80% were seen once. Sequenced input: PBMCs. Every receptor here comes from a woman aged 35 to 49 in good health and CMV-seropositive.

V is TRBV2 and J is TRBJ1-6; 8 positions match TRBD1. V gave up 7 bases and J gave up 6 bases; unmatched junction bases: 8. The CDR3 consists of 15 residues. The V gene's germline CDR1 is SNHLY and CDR2 FYNNEI. CDR3 in amino acids: CASTLTGEVNSPLHF. CDR3 bases: TGTGCCAGCACCTTGACAGGGGAGGTTAATTCACCCCTCCACTTT.

The CDR3 loop reads CATGTILDTQYF. Here the CDR3 DNA reads TGTGCCACCGGGACTATTCTAGATACGCAGTATTTT. The chain employs TRBV10-3 and TRBJ2-3; 7 bases fit TRBD2. The CDR3 runs to 12 residues. V shed 10 bases, J shed 5 bases, and the junction held 6 bases outside the gene matches. Germline CDR1 reads ENHRY; CDR2 reads SYGVKD.

This clone has a single count. J is TRBJ1-5 and V is TRBV30, with 9 bases lining up with TRBD1. CDR1 is GTSNPN and CDR2 is SVGIG in the germline V gene (reference sequence). There are 14 residues in the CDR3. The V segment lost 0 bases and the J segment 5 bases; nucleotides outside the gene matches: 2. The CDR3 loop is CAWSVQGAHQPQHF. CDR3 in DNA: TGTGCCTGGAGTGTACAGGGGGCTCATCAGCCCCAGCATTTT.

This clone was found a few times. J is TRBJ1-6 and V is TRBV9; perhaps TRBD1 as D (6 bases). Between the trimmed V and J ends, which lost 7 bases and 7 bases, there was a span of 18 bases. The germline CDR1 and CDR2 sequences are SGDLS and YYNGEE. The CDR3 has 15 residues. The CDR3 here is CASQKGPGANSPLHF. Here the CDR3 DNA reads TGTGCCAGCCAAAAGGGGCCAGGGGCCAATTCACCCCTCCACTTT.

There are a few counts of this clone. This rearrangement joins TRBV5-4 to TRBJ2-2, with 7 bases matching TRBD2. The CDR3 is 15 residues long. V gave up 1 base and J gave up 4 bases; unmatched junction bases: 4. Per germline, CDR1 SGHNT and CDR2 YYREEE (reference sequence). The CDR3 DNA reads TGTGCCAGCAGCTTGTACGGGGGGAGCACCGGGGAGCTGTTTTTT. This codes for CASSLYGGSTGELFF. Filled out from reference TRBV5-4 and TRBJ2-2, the complete variable domain reads ETGVTQSPTHLIKTRGQQVTLRCSSQSGHNTVSWYQQALGQGPQFIFQYYREEENGRGNFPPRFSGLQFPNYSSELNVNALELDDSALYLCASSLYGGSTGELFFGEGSRLTVL.

The chain employs TRBV6-1 and TRBJ2-2, with 11 bases identical to TRBD2. The CDR3 totals 15 residues. The V gene's germline CDR1 is MNHNS and CDR2 SASEGT. Here the CDR3 DNA reads TGTGGAATAGCGGGGGGGATAGCCAGGAGCGGGGAGCTGTTTTTT. Translated, it gives CGIAGGIARSGELFF.

This chain connects TRBV7-9 to TRBJ1-5, with 9 bases that match TRBD1. CDR3 size: 16 residues. Germline-derived CDR1 and CDR2 are SEHNR and FQNEAQ (reference sequence). With V trimmed by 3 bases and J by 3 bases, 6 bases remained unmatched. The CDR3 DNA follows: TGTGCCAGCAGCTTGGCTAGACAGGGGGACAATCAGCCCCAGCATTTT. It yields the protein CASSLARQGDNQPQHF.